Included here is one T cell receptor (beta chain) sequence, with context. The sample comes from a study of technical replicates of blood from a few donors. Profiled with immunoSEQ multiplex PCR; TCRdb holds only in-frame clones, not every one. In the table there are over 75,000 clones, almost 96% of which are singletons. The V gene lost 7 bases and the J gene lost 7 bases, with 17 bases spanning the gap. Germline CDR1 reads SGDLS; CDR2 reads YYNGEE. CDR3 length equals 14 residues. The sample taken for sequencing was T cells isolated from PBMCs. The sequence was collected from a human donor in good health. The genes are TRBV9 and TRBJ1-4; D possibly corresponds to TRBD1 (5 bases). The CDR3 is CASQGSQGGEKLFF. CDR3 DNA: TGTGCCAGCCAGGGCAGCCAGGGAGGTGAAAAACTGTTTTTT.